These T cell receptor beta chains were read from a single sample in a study of T cells in Graves' hyperthyroidism and ophthalmopathy. MiXCR, run by TCRdb on the multiplex PCR reads, gives a single entry per CDR3 protein. The sample has nearly 750,000 distinct CDR3 sequences, approximately 36% seen once. The sequencing sample was made of blood. These receptors were collected from a woman between 35 and 50 years old with Graves' hyperthyroidism. Both conserved end residues are part of each CDR3. Fields, in order: V gene, D gene, J gene, clone size, CDR3 DNA, CDR3 protein. D genes are given only for firm matches. Size values are once, few and many counts, or a class for expanded clones, and some rows have none.

V: TRBV5-1; D: NA; J: TRBJ2-7; size: NA; DNA: TGCGCCAGCAGACAAGATGGAGACCGGGACCTCTACGAGCAGTACTTC; CDR3: CASRQDGDRDLYEQYF
V: TRBV5-4; D: NA; J: TRBJ1-2; size: few; DNA: TGTGCCAGCAGGGGAACTGGAAGGGGGTACTATGGCTACACCTTC; CDR3: CASRGTGRGYYGYTF
V: TRBV19; D: TRBD2; J: TRBJ2-5; size: NA; DNA: TGTGCCAGTAACTTGATAGCGGGAGGGCCGTGGGAGACCCAGTACTTC; CDR3: CASNLIAGGPWETQYF
V: TRBV3-1; D: TRBD1; J: TRBJ1-1; size: many; DNA: TGTGCCAGCAGTCAACCGGGACAGGCCGGCAAATTT; CDR3: CASSQPGQAGKF
V: TRBV20-1; D: NA; J: TRBJ2-5; size: NA; DNA: TGCAGTGCTAAGACTGACTCTATATCGGGGGAGACCCAGTACTTC; CDR3: CSAKTDSISGETQYF
V: TRBV20-1; D: TRBD1; J: TRBJ2-5; size: NA; DNA: TGCAGTGCTAAAGATAGACAGGGTGGGGAGACCCAGTACTTC; CDR3: CSAKDRQGGETQYF
V: TRBV14; D: TRBD1; J: TRBJ2-7; size: NA; DNA: TGTGCCAGCAGCCAACAAACAGGGGGCTACACCTACAAGCAGTACTTC; CDR3: CASSQQTGGYTYKQYF
V: TRBV7-2; D: NA; J: TRBJ2-5; size: NA; DNA: TGTGCCAGCAGCGGGGAGAAAGAGACCCAGTACTTC; CDR3: CASSGEKETQYF
V: TRBV2; D: NA; J: TRBJ1-5; size: few; DNA: TGTGCCAGCAGTTTTAGGGGATTAAGCAATCAGCCCCAGCATTTT; CDR3: CASSFRGLSNQPQHF
V: TRBV10-3; D: NA; J: TRBJ1-3; size: few; DNA: TGTGCCATCAGTGAGTCCCGGAGTGGAAACACCATATATTTT; CDR3: CAISESRSGNTIYF
V: TRBV2; D: NA; J: TRBJ2-2; size: many; DNA: TGTGCCAGCATCTCGGACACCTACACCGGGGAGCTGTTTTTT; CDR3: CASISDTYTGELFF
V: TRBV6-5; D: TRBD1; J: TRBJ1-6; size: many; DNA: TGTGCCAGCAGTACCCGGACAGGGTTTTCACCCCTCCACTTT; CDR3: CASSTRTGFSPLHF
V: TRBV6-5; D: TRBD2; J: TRBJ2-3; size: NA; DNA: TGTGCCAGCAGTTACGGACTAGCGGGCACAGATACGCAGTATTTT; CDR3: CASSYGLAGTDTQYF
V: TRBV12-3/TRBV12-4; D: NA; J: TRBJ1-2; size: few; DNA: TGTGCCAGCAGCGTACAGGGATTTAATGGCTACACCTTC; CDR3: CASSVQGFNGYTF
V: TRBV7-9; D: NA; J: TRBJ1-2; size: NA; DNA: TGTGCCAGCAGCCGCGACCCAATCGGTGGGGCCACGGATGGCTACACCTTC; CDR3: CASSRDPIGGATDGYTF
V: TRBV12-3/TRBV12-4; D: NA; J: TRBJ2-5; size: many; DNA: TGTGCCAGCAGTTTCATCAGGGCCGAAGAGACCCAGTACTTC; CDR3: CASSFIRAEETQYF
V: TRBV20-1; D: NA; J: TRBJ2-1; size: once; DNA: TGCAGTGCCGGATCGGGGACACACAACAATGAGCAGCTCTTC; CDR3: CSAGSGTHNNEQLF
V: TRBV2; D: NA; J: TRBJ1-4; size: many; DNA: TGTGCCGCGACACGGGATGTTGGCGAAAAACTGTTTTTT; CDR3: CAATRDVGEKLFF
V: TRBV20-1; D: TRBD1; J: TRBJ2-7; size: many; DNA: TGCAGTGCTAGAGATAGACAGGGTCCGGACGAGCAGTACTTC; CDR3: CSARDRQGPDEQYF
V: TRBV20-1; D: NA; J: TRBJ2-2; size: few; DNA: TGCAGTGCGGATTCTAGAGCCGGGGAGCTGTTTTTT; CDR3: CSADSRAGELFF
V: TRBV7-9; D: NA; J: TRBJ1-1; size: few; DNA: TGTGCCAGCAGGGTAAAAGCCGGACCGAGGAACACTGAAGCTTTCTTT; CDR3: CASRVKAGPRNTEAFF
V: TRBV9; D: NA; J: TRBJ1-2; size: many; DNA: TGTGCCAGCAGCGTAGAGGCCAGCTATGGCTACACCTTC; CDR3: CASSVEASYGYTF
V: TRBV7-2; D: TRBD1; J: TRBJ2-7; size: few; DNA: TGTGCCAGCAGCTACCGGGGACAGGGGGCTGGGTACGAGCAGTACTTC; CDR3: CASSYRGQGAGYEQYF
V: TRBV4-1; D: TRBD1; J: TRBJ2-5; size: many; DNA: TGCGCCAGCAGCCAAGGACAGGGGGAGGCGACCCAGTACTTC; CDR3: CASSQGQGEATQYF
V: TRBV20-1; D: NA; J: TRBJ1-1; size: many; DNA: TGCAGTGCTAGAGAGGGTTCCCGGGACACTGAAGCTTTCTTT; CDR3: CSAREGSRDTEAFF
V: TRBV6-5; D: TRBD2; J: TRBJ2-7; size: few; DNA: TGTGCCAGCAGGTTGGGACTAGCGGGAGGTCCCTACGAGCAGTACTTC; CDR3: CASRLGLAGGPYEQYF
V: TRBV25-1; D: NA; J: TRBJ1-1; size: NA; DNA: TGTGCCAGCAGGTCGGCTGGGCAGGGCACTGAAGCTTTCTTT; CDR3: CASRSAGQGTEAFF
V: TRBV7-2; D: NA; J: TRBJ1-5; size: NA; DNA: TGTGCTAGCAGCTTAGATTTGTTGGGTAATCAGCCCCAGCATTTT; CDR3: CASSLDLLGNQPQHF
V: TRBV12-3/TRBV12-4; D: TRBD1; J: TRBJ1-2; size: few; DNA: TGTGCCAGCAGTCCCCAGGGGGCGCCTGGCTACACCTTC; CDR3: CASSPQGAPGYTF
V: TRBV10-3; D: NA; J: TRBJ2-2; size: many; DNA: TGTGCCATCAGTGACGGCTTGGTGGGCGCCATCGGGGAGCTGTTTTTT; CDR3: CAISDGLVGAIGELFF
V: TRBV10-3; D: NA; J: TRBJ2-7; size: NA; DNA: TGTGCCATCAGTGATCGGCAGGACGAGCAGTACTTC; CDR3: CAISDRQDEQYF
V: TRBV25-1; D: TRBD2; J: TRBJ2-7; size: NA; DNA: TGTGCTAGCGACATTCTAGCGGGGGACTACGAGCAGTACTTC; CDR3: CASDILAGDYEQYF
V: TRBV9; D: NA; J: TRBJ2-3; size: NA; DNA: TGTGCCAGCAGCGTAGATGGGAGCACAGATACGCAGTATTTT; CDR3: CASSVDGSTDTQYF
V: TRBV4-3; D: TRBD2; J: TRBJ2-2; size: NA; DNA: TGCGCCAGCAGCCGAAGTTCTAGCGGGGGCCGAGGGAACACCGGGGAGCTGTTTTTT; CDR3: CASSRSSSGGRGNTGELFF
V: TRBV12-3/TRBV12-4; D: TRBD1; J: TRBJ1-2; size: NA; DNA: TGTGCCAGCAGTTCCGGCAGGGGGGCATATGGCTACACCTTC; CDR3: CASSSGRGAYGYTF
V: TRBV9; D: NA; J: TRBJ2-1; size: NA; DNA: TGTGCCAGCAGCGTTAAGACCGGGTTCCGAAATGAGCAGTTCTTC; CDR3: CASSVKTGFRNEQFF
V: TRBV6-5; D: NA; J: TRBJ1-3; size: NA; DNA: TGTGCCAGCAGTTACGAAGGGAGCGCCATATATTTT; CDR3: CASSYEGSAIYF
V: TRBV20-1; D: TRBD2; J: TRBJ2-1; size: NA; DNA: TGCAGTGCCGGTACTAGCGGGAGTCATGATCTCGATGAGCAGTTCTTC; CDR3: CSAGTSGSHDLDEQFF
V: TRBV29-1; D: NA; J: TRBJ1-1; size: NA; DNA: TGCAGCGTTATCTTGGGACGGGCCACGCCCTTGAACACTGAAGCTTTCTTT; CDR3: CSVILGRATPLNTEAFF
V: TRBV19; D: NA; J: TRBJ2-5; size: NA; DNA: TGTGCCAGTAGTATAGCCGCGAGGGCTGCGGTGACCCAGTACTTC; CDR3: CASSIAARAAVTQYF
V: TRBV10-3; D: TRBD1; J: TRBJ1-1; size: NA; DNA: TGTGCCAGCAGCTTGAGACAGGGACAAGGGGACACTGAAGCTTTCTTT; CDR3: CASSLRQGQGDTEAFF
V: TRBV10-3; D: NA; J: TRBJ1-6; size: many; DNA: TGTGCCATCAGGAGGACAAGTTATAATTCACCCCTCCACTTT; CDR3: CAIRRTSYNSPLHF
V: TRBV2; D: NA; J: TRBJ1-5; size: NA; DNA: TGTGCCAGCAGTTTATCGGGCGGGAATAGCAATCAGCCCCAGCATTTT; CDR3: CASSLSGGNSNQPQHF
V: TRBV27; D: NA; J: TRBJ1-5; size: few; DNA: TGTGCCAGCAGCTTGGTCTGGAATGGGCCCCAGCATTTT; CDR3: CASSLVWNGPQHF
V: TRBV7-9; D: NA; J: TRBJ1-5; size: many; DNA: TGTGCCAGCAGCTTAATAGGGACACAAAATCAGCCCCAGCATTTT; CDR3: CASSLIGTQNQPQHF
V: TRBV7-9; D: NA; J: TRBJ2-2; size: many; DNA: TGTGCCAGCAGTAGACCCACCGGGGAGCTGTTTTTT; CDR3: CASSRPTGELFF
V: TRBV5-4; D: TRBD1; J: TRBJ2-2; size: few; DNA: TGTGCCAGCAGCTTGACTGGACAGGTCAACACCGGGGAGCTGTTTTTT; CDR3: CASSLTGQVNTGELFF
V: TRBV5-8; D: NA; J: TRBJ1-2; size: many; DNA: TGTGCCAGCAGCTTGGACGGCCACTATGGCTACACCTTC; CDR3: CASSLDGHYGYTF
V: TRBV6-5; D: TRBD2; J: TRBJ2-1; size: NA; DNA: TGTGCCAGCGTTAATCTACTCGGGAGGAATGAGCAGTTCTTC; CDR3: CASVNLLGRNEQFF
V: TRBV20-1; D: NA; J: TRBJ2-5; size: NA; DNA: TGCAGTGGAGGGGAGTGGGCTCAAGAGACCCAGTACTTC; CDR3: CSGGEWAQETQYF
V: TRBV14; D: NA; J: TRBJ1-1; size: many; DNA: TGTGCCAGCAGCCATGGCAGGGTGACTGAAGCTTTCTTT; CDR3: CASSHGRVTEAFF
V: TRBV29-1; D: TRBD1; J: TRBJ2-7; size: NA; DNA: TGCAGCGTTGAGGGACAGGGGGCGACCTACGAGCAGTACTTC; CDR3: CSVEGQGATYEQYF